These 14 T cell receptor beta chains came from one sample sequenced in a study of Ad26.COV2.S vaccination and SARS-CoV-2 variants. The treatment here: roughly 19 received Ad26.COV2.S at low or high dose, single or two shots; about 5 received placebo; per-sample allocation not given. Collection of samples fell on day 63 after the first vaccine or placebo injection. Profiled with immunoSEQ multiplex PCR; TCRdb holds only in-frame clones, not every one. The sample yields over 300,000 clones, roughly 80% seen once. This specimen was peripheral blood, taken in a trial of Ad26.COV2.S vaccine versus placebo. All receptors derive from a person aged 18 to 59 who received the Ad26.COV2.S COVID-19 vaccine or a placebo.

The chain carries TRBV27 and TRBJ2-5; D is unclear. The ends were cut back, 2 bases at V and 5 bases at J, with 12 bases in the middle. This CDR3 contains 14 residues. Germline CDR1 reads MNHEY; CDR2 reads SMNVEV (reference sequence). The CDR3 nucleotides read TGTGCCAGCAGTTTAGAGAGATACCGGGAGACCCAGTACTTC. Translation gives CASSLERYRETQYF.

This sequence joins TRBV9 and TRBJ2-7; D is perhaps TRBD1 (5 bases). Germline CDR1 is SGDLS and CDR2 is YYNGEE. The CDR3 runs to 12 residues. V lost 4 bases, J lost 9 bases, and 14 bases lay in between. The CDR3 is CASSQGVGRQYF. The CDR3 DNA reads TGTGCCAGCAGCCAGGGCGTGGGCAGGCAGTACTTC.

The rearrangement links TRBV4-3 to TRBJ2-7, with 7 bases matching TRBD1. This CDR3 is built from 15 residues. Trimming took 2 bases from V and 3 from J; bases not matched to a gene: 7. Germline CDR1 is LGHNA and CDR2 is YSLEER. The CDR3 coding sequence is TGCGCCAGCAGCCAATTAACAGGGGTTGGCTACGAGCAGTACTTC. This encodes CASSQLTGVGYEQYF.

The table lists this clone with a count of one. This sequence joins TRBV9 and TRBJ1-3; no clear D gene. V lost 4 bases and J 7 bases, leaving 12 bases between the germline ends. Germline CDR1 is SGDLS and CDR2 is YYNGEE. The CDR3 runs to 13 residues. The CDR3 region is CASSPGDGNTIYF. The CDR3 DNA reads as TGTGCCAGCAGCCCCGGAGATGGGAACACCATATATTTT.

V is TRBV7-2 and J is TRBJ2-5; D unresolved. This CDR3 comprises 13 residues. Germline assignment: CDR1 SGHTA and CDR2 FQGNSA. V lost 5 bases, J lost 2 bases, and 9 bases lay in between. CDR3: CASSPDGQETQYF. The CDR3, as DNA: TGTGCCAGCAGCCCAGATGGGCAAGAGACCCAGTACTTC. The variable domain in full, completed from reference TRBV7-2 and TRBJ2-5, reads GAGVSQSPSNKVTEKGKDVELRCDPISGHTALYWYRQSLGQGLEFLIYFQGNSAPDKSGLPSDRFSAERTGGSVSTLTIQRTQQEDSAVYLCASSPDGQETQYFGPGTRLLVL.

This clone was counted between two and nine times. The CDR3 here is CASSPHGASQPQHF. The CDR3 DNA is TGCGCCAGCAGCCCGCATGGGGCTTCTCAGCCCCAGCATTTT. The chain is built from TRBV5-1 and TRBJ1-5, with a possible D match to TRBD1 (5 bases). Germline V lookup: CDR1 SGHRS, CDR2 YFSETQ. This CDR3 spans 14 amino acids. Trimming left V 4 bases short and J 6 bases short, with 14 bases between.

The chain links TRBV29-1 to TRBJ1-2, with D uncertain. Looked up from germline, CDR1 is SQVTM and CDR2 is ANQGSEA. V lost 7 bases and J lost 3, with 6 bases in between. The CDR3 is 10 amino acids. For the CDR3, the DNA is TGCAGCGGGGGAGACTATGGCTACACCTTC. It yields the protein CSGGDYGYTF. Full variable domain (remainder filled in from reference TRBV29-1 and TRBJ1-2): SAVISQKPSRDICQRGTSLTIQCQVDSQVTMMFWYRQQPGQSLTLIATANQGSEATYESGFVIDKFPISRPNLTFSTLTVSNMSPEDSSIYLCSGGDYGYTFGSGTRLTVV.

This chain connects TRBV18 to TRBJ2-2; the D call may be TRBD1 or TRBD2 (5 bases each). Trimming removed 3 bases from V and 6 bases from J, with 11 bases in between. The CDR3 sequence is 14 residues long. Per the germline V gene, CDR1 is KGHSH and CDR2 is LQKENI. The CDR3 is CASSPGVRAGELFF. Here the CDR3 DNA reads TGTGCCAGCTCACCGGGGGTCCGGGCCGGGGAGCTGTTTTTT.

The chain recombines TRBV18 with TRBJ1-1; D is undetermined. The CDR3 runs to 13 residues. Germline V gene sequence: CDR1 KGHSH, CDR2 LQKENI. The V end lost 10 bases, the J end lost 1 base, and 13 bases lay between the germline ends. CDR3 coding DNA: TGTGCCACCGCAGGACGGGCGAACACTGAAGCTTTCTTT. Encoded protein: CATAGRANTEAFF.

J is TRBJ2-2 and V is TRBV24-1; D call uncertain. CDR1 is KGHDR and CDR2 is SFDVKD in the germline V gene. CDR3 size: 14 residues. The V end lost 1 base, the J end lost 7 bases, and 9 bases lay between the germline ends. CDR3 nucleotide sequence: TGTGCCACCAGTGATTTAACGTCATTCGGGGAGCTGTTTTTT. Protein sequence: CATSDLTSFGELFF.

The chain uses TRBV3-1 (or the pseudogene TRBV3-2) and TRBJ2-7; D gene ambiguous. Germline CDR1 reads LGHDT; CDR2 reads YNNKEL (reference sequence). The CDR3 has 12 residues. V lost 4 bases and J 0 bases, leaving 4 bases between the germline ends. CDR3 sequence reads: CASSRASYEQYF. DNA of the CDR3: TGTGCCAGCAGCCGGGCCTCCTACGAGCAGTACTTC.

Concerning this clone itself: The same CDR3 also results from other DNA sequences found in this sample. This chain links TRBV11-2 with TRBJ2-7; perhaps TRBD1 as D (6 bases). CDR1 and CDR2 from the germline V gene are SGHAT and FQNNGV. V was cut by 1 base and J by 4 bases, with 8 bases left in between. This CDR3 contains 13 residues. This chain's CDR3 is CASSLAQGYEQYF. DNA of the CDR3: TGTGCCAGCAGCTTAGCACAGGGTTACGAGCAGTACTTC.

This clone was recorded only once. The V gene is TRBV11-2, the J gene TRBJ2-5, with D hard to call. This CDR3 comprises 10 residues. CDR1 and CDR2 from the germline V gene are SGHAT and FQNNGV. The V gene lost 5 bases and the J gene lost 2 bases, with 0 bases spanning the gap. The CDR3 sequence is CASSQETQYF. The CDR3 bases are TGTGCCAGCAGCCAAGAGACCCAGTACTTC.

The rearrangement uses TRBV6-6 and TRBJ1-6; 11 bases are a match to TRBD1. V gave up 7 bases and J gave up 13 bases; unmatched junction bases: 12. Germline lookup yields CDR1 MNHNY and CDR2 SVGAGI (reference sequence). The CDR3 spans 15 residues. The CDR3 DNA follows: TGTGCCAGCACCCCGGGAGGACAGGGGGCGTTCCCCCTCCACTTT. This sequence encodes CASTPGGQGAFPLHF.